Following are 31 T cell receptor beta chains from one sample sequenced in a study of CD8+CD57+ T cells in acquired aplastic anemia. TCR beta VDJ and CDR3 profiling used genomic DNA as template. One entry per CDR3 protein results from TCRdb running MiXCR on the reads. The sample consists of about 400,000 distinct CDR3 sequences, 60% to 80% of them appearing once. Sequenced material: sorted CD4+, CD8+, or CD8+CD57+ T cells (not recorded which) from PBMCs. These receptors were collected from a human donor in good health, serving as a control.

Of note for this clonotype: The CDR3 does not end in the conserved phenylalanine or tryptophan, so this is likely a read error. It is unclear where the CDR3 begins or ends on the DNA, so no DNA is shown, and the CDR3 is as TCRdb lists it. The chain uses TRBV7-2 and TRBJ1-2; no check of the table's D call, TRBD1, against the DNA was made. The CDR3 has 13 amino acids, counting both end residues. CDR1 and CDR2 (germline): SGHTA, FQGNSA. CDR3 amino acids: CASSQDPGAGYEQ.

A word on this clonotype: The junction departs from the called germline gene at one end, perhaps through a read error. V gene TRBV5-5 combines with J gene TRBJ1-2; tentatively, D is TRBD1 (6 bases). Germline V gene lookup returns CDR1 SGHKS and CDR2 YYEKEE (reference sequence). The CDR3 is made up of 13 amino acids. The CDR3 is CAGSPQGRTGYTF. Written as DNA, the CDR3 is TGTGCCGGCAGCCCTCAGGGGCGCACAGGCTACACCTTC.

The chain combines TRBV20-1 with TRBJ1-4; 8 nucleotides align to TRBD1. The CDR3 is 14 amino acids. Germline V CDR1 and CDR2: DFQATT, SNEGSKA (reference sequence). J lost 8 bases, V lost 2 bases, and 7 bases had no gene match. The CDR3 sequence is CSARRAGQVEKLFF. The CDR3 DNA is TGCAGTGCTAGACGAGCGGGACAGGTGGAAAAACTGTTTTTT.

The table lists this clonotype with many counts. The chain links TRBV27 to TRBJ2-7, with 11 positions matching TRBD1. CDR3 length: 15 amino acids. Germline CDR1 reads MNHEY; CDR2 reads SMNVEV (reference sequence). Trimming took 6 bases from V and 2 from J; bases not matched to a gene: 6. CDR3 protein: CASRPEGQGAYEQYF. The CDR3 nucleotides read TGTGCCAGCAGGCCTGAGGGACAGGGGGCCTACGAGCAGTACTTC.

As concerns this clonotype: Given the absence of the conserved phenylalanine or tryptophan at the CDR3 end, a read error is likely. The DNA is left out, because the CDR3 cannot be placed on it with certainty; the CDR3 is given as TCRdb lists it. CDR3 region: CASSSGAPDTDTQ. This chain connects TRBV7-6 to TRBJ1-2; the table names TRBD1, a call not compared with the DNA. The CDR3 comprises 13 residues, both ends counted. Germline V gene data show CDR1 as SGHVS and CDR2 as FNYEAQ.

This clonotype was counted many times. The chain is built from TRBV6-6 and TRBJ1-2; no firm D call. The CDR3 is 13 residues long. The V end was cut by 6 bases, the J end by 2 bases, with 10 bases between. Germline V CDR1 and CDR2: MNHNY, SVGAGI (reference sequence). The CDR3 DNA follows: TGTGCCAGCAGCCTCAGTGAGAACTATGGCTACACCTTC. Its translation: CASSLSENYGYTF.

This clonotype was detected only a few times. The gene calls are TRBV29-1 and TRBJ2-7; perhaps D is TRBD1 or TRBD2 (5 bases each). The V end lost 5 bases, the J end lost 7 bases, and 21 bases lay between the germline ends. This CDR3 contains 14 residues. CDR1 and CDR2 (germline): SQVTM, ANQGSEA. The CDR3: CSVQGRVPAGEQYF. Here the CDR3 DNA reads TGCAGCGTTCAGGGACGGGTCCCGGCTGGTGAGCAGTACTTC.

This clonotype was recorded many times. For the CDR3, the DNA is TGCAGTGCATCCCGCCGGGGGACAGGGGTCAATGAGCAGTTCTTC. Its protein product is CSASRRGTGVNEQFF. V is TRBV20-1 and J is TRBJ2-1; 10 bases line up with TRBD1. This CDR3 is 15 amino acids long. Germline CDR1 is DFQATT and CDR2 is SNEGSKA (reference sequence). Germline trimming cut 6 bases from V and 6 bases from J; bases unmatched to any gene: 11.

This clonotype occurred many times. The rearrangement uses TRBV6-5 and TRBJ2-1, with 7 bases aligning to TRBD2. Germline trimming cut 0 bases from V and 7 bases from J; bases unmatched to any gene: 3. The germline V gene has CDR1 MNHEY and CDR2 SVGAGI. The CDR3 sequence is 14 residues long. The CDR3 sequence: CASSYSREGNEQFF. The CDR3 nucleotides read TGTGCCAGCAGTTACTCCAGGGAGGGAAATGAGCAGTTCTTC.

V is TRBV5-1 and J is TRBJ2-5, with D possibly being TRBD2 (6 bases). This CDR3 has 14 amino acids. V dropped 4 bases and J dropped 7 bases, with 17 bases sitting between them. Germline CDR1 SGHRS, CDR2 YFSETQ. This CDR3 is CASSPVERGGTQYF. As DNA, the CDR3 is TGCGCCAGCAGCCCCGTCGAGAGGGGAGGGACCCAGTACTTC.

There are many counts of this clonotype. The chain links TRBV5-1 to TRBJ2-2; D possibly corresponds to TRBD1 (6 bases). The CDR3 loop spans 15 amino acids. V was shortened by 0 bases and J by 1 base, with 7 bases between the two germline ends. CDR1 is SGHRS, CDR2 YFSETQ, per germline. CDR3 coding DNA: TGCGCCAGCAGCTTGGTACAGGGGAACACCGGGGAGCTGTTTTTT. Protein product: CASSLVQGNTGELFF.

This clonotype occurred a few times. The chain recombines TRBV20-1 with TRBJ1-2, with no clear D. Per germline, CDR1 DFQATT and CDR2 SNEGSKA (reference sequence). V was cut by 1 base and J by 12 bases, with 18 bases left in between. The CDR3 is 13 amino acids. CDR3 sequence (DNA): TGCAGTGCTAGAGGGGAACAGATTTATGGAAACACCTTC. Translated: CSARGEQIYGNTF.

This clonotype was counted ten times or more. This chain uses TRBV2 with TRBJ1-3, with D unresolved. V dropped 2 bases and J dropped 0 bases, with 11 bases sitting between them. Germline CDR1 is SNHLY and CDR2 is FYNNEI. This CDR3 is 16 amino acids long. The CDR3 reads CASSEKRWSSGNTIYF. In DNA, the CDR3 is TGTGCCAGCAGTGAAAAACGGTGGAGCTCTGGAAACACCATATATTTT. Full variable domain (rest looked up from reference TRBV2 and TRBJ1-3): EPEVTQTPSHQVTQMGQEVILRCVPISNHLYFYWYRQILGQKVEFLVSFYNNEISEKSEIFDDQFSVERPDGSNFTLKIRSTKLEDSAMYFCASSEKRWSSGNTIYFGEGSWLTVV.

V is TRBV20-1 and J is TRBJ1-3; 8 nucleotides agree with TRBD1. The CDR3 consists of 16 residues. The V and J ends lost 6 bases and 2 bases, in that order; junction bases with no gene match: 12. Germline assignment: CDR1 DFQATT and CDR2 SNEGSKA (reference sequence). Written as DNA, the CDR3 is TGCAGTGCGCTACCGCGACAGGGGTTAACTGGAAACACCATATATTTT. Its translation: CSALPRQGLTGNTIYF.

V is TRBV29-1 and J is TRBJ1-1, with a tentative D call TRBD1 (5 bases). Germline CDR1 reads SQVTM; CDR2 reads ANQGSEA. This CDR3 comprises 13 residues. V lost 6 bases and J lost 4, with 15 bases in between. The CDR3 spells CSVTRPGRTEAFF. The CDR3 nucleotides read TGCAGCGTGACCCGGCCAGGGCGCACTGAAGCTTTCTTT.

This clonotype occurred many times. V and J are TRBV9 and TRBJ2-2, with D possibly matching TRBD2 (7 bases). Germline V gene sequence: CDR1 SGDLS, CDR2 YYNGEE. The CDR3 runs to 18 residues. Trimming cost V 1 base and J 4 bases, with 20 bases left between them. This chain's CDR3 is CASSVIQSGGGGTGELFF. CDR3 in DNA: TGTGCCAGCAGCGTAATCCAATCGGGCGGGGGCGGCACCGGGGAGCTGTTTTTT.

The rearrangement uses TRBV29-1 and TRBJ2-3, with 13 bases lining up with TRBD2. This CDR3 has 15 amino acids. V lost 5 bases to trimming and J lost 1 base; unmatched junction nucleotides: 3. Looked up from germline, CDR1 is SQVTM and CDR2 is ANQGSEA. DNA for the CDR3: TGCAGCGTTAAAGGACTAGCGGGGGGCACAGATACGCAGTATTTT. Protein: CSVKGLAGGTDTQYF.

This clonotype was recorded many times. V usage is TRBV20-1 and J usage is TRBJ2-1; TRBD2 matches 8 bases. From germline, CDR1 is DFQATT and CDR2 SNEGSKA (reference sequence). The CDR3 length is 14 residues. V lost 7 bases and J lost 2; bases outside the gene matches: 7. The DNA for the CDR3 is TGCAGTGTTACTGAGCGGGGGCCCTACAATGAGCAGTTCTTC. Amino acids: CSVTERGPYNEQFF.

At least ten counts were recorded for this clonotype. Compared with germline, one end of the junction differs, possibly owing to a read error. The chain links TRBV6-2 or TRBV6-3 to TRBJ1-3; D gene uncertain. CDR1 MNHEY and CDR2 SVGEGT come from the germline V gene. This CDR3 has 12 amino acids. The CDR3 region is CASSYSGNTIYF. CDR3 in DNA: TGTGCCAGCAGCTACTCTGGAAACACCATATATTTT.

The chain links TRBV15 to TRBJ2-3; D not resolved. The length of the CDR3 is 15 residues. Germline-derived CDR1 and CDR2 are LNHNV and YYDKDF (reference sequence). V lost 10 bases, J lost 2 bases, and 19 bases lay in between. The CDR3 region is CASSVGGIITDTQYF. CDR3 DNA: TGTGCCAGCAGTGTGGGCGGAATTATCACAGATACGCAGTATTTT.

This clonotype showed up many times. The V call is TRBV10-3, the J call TRBJ2-5, with 9 bases aligning to TRBD1. The CDR3 has 14 amino acids. V lost 4 bases, J lost 3 bases, and 3 bases stayed unmatched. Germline-derived CDR1 and CDR2 are ENHRY and SYGVKD. The CDR3 reads CAISGGQGKETQYF. The CDR3 DNA reads as TGTGCCATCAGTGGGGGACAGGGAAAAGAGACCCAGTACTTC.

The sample holds many counts of this clonotype. The chain has TRBV5-6 and TRBJ2-5; 7 bases map to TRBD1. This CDR3 is 16 amino acids long. Germline CDR1 is SGHDT and CDR2 is YYEEEE. After removal of 0 bases from V and 5 bases from J, the junction contained 10 bases not matched to a gene. CDR3 residues: CASSLGIRGSSETQYF. CDR3 nucleotide sequence: TGTGCCAGCAGCTTGGGGATCAGGGGGAGTTCGGAGACCCAGTACTTC. The variable domain in full, with the rest retrieved from reference TRBV5-6 and TRBJ2-5, is DAGVTQSPTHLIKTRGQQVTLRCSPKSGHDTVSWYQQALGQGPQFIFQYYEEEERQRGNFPDRFSGHQFPNYSSELNVNALLLGDSALYLCASSLGIRGSSETQYFGPGTRLLVL.

For this clonotype: One junction end does not reproduce the germline sequence, and a read error may be involved. V usage is TRBV7-2 and J usage is TRBJ2-7; D might be TRBD1 or TRBD2, each matching 6 bases. The germline CDR1 and CDR2 sequences are SGHTA and FQGNSA. The CDR3 is 15 amino acids. CDR3 sequence: CASVPGRDTAYEQYF. The CDR3 bases are TGCGCCAGCGTCCCGGGGCGGGACACAGCCTACGAGCAGTACTTC.

The chain employs TRBV7-6 and TRBJ1-2; D might be TRBD1 (6 bases). V was clipped by 4 bases and J by 3 bases, with 30 bases between them. The length of the CDR3 is 20 residues. Germline V gives CDR1 SGHVS, CDR2 FNYEAQ. In DNA form, the CDR3 reads TGTGCCAGCAGCTCTGCATTGGGACACGCGGCCGCTAAGGCGGACTATGGCTACACCTTC. This sequence encodes CASSSALGHAAAKADYGYTF. Full variable domain (missing parts from reference TRBV7-6 and TRBJ1-2): GAGVSQSPRYKVTKRGQDVALRCDPISGHVSLYWYRQALGQGPEFLTYFNYEAQQDKSGLPNDRFSAERPEGSISTLTIQRTEQRDSAMYRCASSSALGHAAAKADYGYTFGSGTRLTVV.

This clonotype was observed a single time. The chain carries TRBV15 and TRBJ2-7; D is undetermined. The CDR3 sequence is 13 residues long. CDR1 and CDR2 from the germline V gene are LNHNV and YYDKDF (reference sequence). V lost 8 bases and J lost 2, with 13 bases in between. CDR3 amino acids: CATGFRIPYEQYF. The CDR3, as DNA: TGTGCCACCGGGTTTCGGATCCCCTACGAGCAGTACTTC.

V usage is TRBV20-1 and J usage is TRBJ2-2, with D possibly TRBD1 on 6 matching bases. CDR1 and CDR2 (germline): DFQATT, SNEGSKA (reference sequence). V dropped 3 bases and J dropped 15 bases, with 17 bases sitting between them. The CDR3 length is 12 residues. The CDR3 is CSASRGMVDMFF. The CDR3, as DNA: TGCAGTGCTAGTAGGGGGATGGTAGATATGTTTTTT.

This clonotype appeared once. Its ends do not fully match the called genes, so a read error is possible. The chain couples TRBV7-9 to TRBJ2-3; D not resolved. Per the germline V gene, CDR1 is SEHNR and CDR2 is FQNEAQ (reference sequence). This CDR3 has 14 amino acids. CDR3 in amino acids: CASSSGESKRPSTF. CDR3 coding DNA: TGTGCCAGCAGCTCTGGTGAATCCAAGAGACCCAGTACTTTT.

This clonotype was observed at least ten times. This chain joins TRBV10-3 and TRBJ1-2; possibly TRBD1 for D (5 bases). Looked up from germline, CDR1 is ENHRY and CDR2 is SYGVKD. The V and J ends lost 0 bases and 5 bases respectively, with 13 bases between them. This CDR3 has 15 amino acids. The CDR3 DNA sequence: TGTGCCATCAGTGAGTCGGTGGCAGGGCCTTATGGCTACACCTTC. Translating gives CAISESVAGPYGYTF.

The chain links TRBV7-2 to TRBJ2-1; D might be TRBD1 (6 bases). Trimming cost V 4 bases and J 0 bases, with 10 bases left between them. CDR3 length: 15 amino acids. Germline CDR1 is SGHTA and CDR2 is FQGNSA. This chain's CDR3 is CASSYTGSSYNEQFF. CDR3 nucleotide sequence: TGTGCCAGCAGCTATACAGGGTCCTCCTACAATGAGCAGTTCTTC. The full variable domain, with the rest looked up from reference TRBV7-2 and TRBJ2-1, is GAGVSQSPSNKVTEKGKDVELRCDPISGHTALYWYRQSLGQGLEFLIYFQGNSAPDKSGLPSDRFSAERTGGSVSTLTIQRTQQEDSAVYLCASSYTGSSYNEQFFGPGTRLTVL.

This clonotype was counted a few times. This chain links TRBV25-1 with TRBJ1-1, with D maybe TRBD1 (5 bases). Per the germline V gene, CDR1 is MGHDK and CDR2 is SYGVNS. Trimming pared 3 bases from V and 5 bases from J, leaving 13 bases between. This CDR3 is 14 amino acids long. The CDR3: CASSDMGRETEAFF. The CDR3 DNA reads TGTGCCAGCAGTGATATGGGGCGCGAGACTGAAGCTTTCTTT.

The sample holds one count of this clonotype. V is TRBV7-4 and J is TRBJ2-7; tentatively, D is TRBD1 or TRBD2 (5 bases each). V was clipped by 5 bases and J by 6 bases, with 11 bases between them. CDR3 size: 12 residues. CDR1 and CDR2 (germline): SGHVT, SQSDAQ. The CDR3 DNA is TGTGCCAGCAGCCCCACCGGGACCGAGCAGTACTTC. This gives the protein CASSPTGTEQYF.